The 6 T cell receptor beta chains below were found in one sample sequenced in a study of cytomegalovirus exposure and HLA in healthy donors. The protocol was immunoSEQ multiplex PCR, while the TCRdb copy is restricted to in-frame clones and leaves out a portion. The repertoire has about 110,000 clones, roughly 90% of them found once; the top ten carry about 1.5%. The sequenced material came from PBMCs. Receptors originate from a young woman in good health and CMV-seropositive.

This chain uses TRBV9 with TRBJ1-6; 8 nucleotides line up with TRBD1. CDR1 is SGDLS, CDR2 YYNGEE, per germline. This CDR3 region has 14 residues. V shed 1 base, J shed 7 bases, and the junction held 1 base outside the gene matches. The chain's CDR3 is CASSVQGANSPLHF. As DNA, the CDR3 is TGTGCCAGCAGCGTACAGGGGGCCAATTCACCCCTCCACTTT.

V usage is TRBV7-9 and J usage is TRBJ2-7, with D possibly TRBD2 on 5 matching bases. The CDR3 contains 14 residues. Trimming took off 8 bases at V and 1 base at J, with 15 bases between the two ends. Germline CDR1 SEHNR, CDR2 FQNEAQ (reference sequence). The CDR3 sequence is CASAGGQLSYEQYF. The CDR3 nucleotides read TGTGCCAGCGCCGGCGGGCAGCTATCCTACGAGCAGTACTTC.

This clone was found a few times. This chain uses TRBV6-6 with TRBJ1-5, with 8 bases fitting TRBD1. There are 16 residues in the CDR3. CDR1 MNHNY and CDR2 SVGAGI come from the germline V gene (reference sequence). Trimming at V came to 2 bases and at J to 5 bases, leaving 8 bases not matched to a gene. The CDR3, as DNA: TGTGCCAGCAGTTACGAGCCCAGGGGGCTGGATCAGCCCCAGCATTTT. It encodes CASSYEPRGLDQPQHF.

The CDR3 DNA reads as TGCGCCAGCAGTAGCGGGGTTTCGATTAACTACAATGAGCAGTTCTTC. Its translation: CASSSGVSINYNEQFF. The chain carries TRBV5-1 and TRBJ2-1; 8 bases fit TRBD2. The germline CDR1 and CDR2 sequences are SGHRS and YFSETQ. V lost 5 bases to trimming and J lost 3 bases; unmatched junction nucleotides: 10. The CDR3 runs 16 residues.

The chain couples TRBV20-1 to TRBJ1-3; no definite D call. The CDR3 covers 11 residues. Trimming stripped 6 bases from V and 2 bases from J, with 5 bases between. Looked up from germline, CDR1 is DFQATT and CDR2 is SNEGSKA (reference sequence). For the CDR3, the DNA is TGCAGTGCCTTAACTGGAAACACCATATATTTT. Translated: CSALTGNTIYF.

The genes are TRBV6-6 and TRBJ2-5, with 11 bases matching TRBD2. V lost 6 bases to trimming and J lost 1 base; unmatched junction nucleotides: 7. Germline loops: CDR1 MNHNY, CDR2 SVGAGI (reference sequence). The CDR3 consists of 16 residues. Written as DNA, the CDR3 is TGTGCCAGCAGCCTGCGGACTAGCGGGTTCCAAGAGACCCAGTACTTC. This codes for CASSLRTSGFQETQYF.